These 23 T cell receptor beta chains were sequenced from one sample in a study of cytomegalovirus exposure and HLA in healthy donors. The PCR ran on 60 Vbeta and 13 Jbeta primers. Assay used: immunoSEQ multiplex PCR; TCRdb lists only in-frame clones, some missing. In the table there are over 200,000 clones, approximately 81% of which are singletons. Sequenced: PBMCs. These receptors came from a human donor in good health.

The rearrangement links TRBV21-1 to TRBJ1-5; TRBD1, the table's D call, lacks a check against the DNA. TRBV21-1 is deemed a pseudogene. The CDR3 spans 14 residues. The CDR3 loop reads CASSRDRGNQPQHF. For the CDR3, the DNA is TGTGCCAGCAGCAGGGACAGGGGCAATCAGCCCCAGCATTTT.

This sequence joins TRBV25-1 and TRBJ2-5; D ambiguous. The closer fit of TRBJ2-7 to the DNA end suggests the J call may be wrong. The length of the CDR3 is 13 residues. From germline, CDR1 is MGHDK and CDR2 SYGVNS. In DNA form, the CDR3 reads TGTGCCAGCAGTGGAGTAAGCTCCTACGAGCAGTACTTC. Residues: CASSGVSSYEQYF.

V gene TRBV4-2 combines with J gene TRBJ2-5, with unresolved D. The J call is doubtful: the DNA matches TRBJ2-7 better. CDR1 is LGHNA and CDR2 is YNFKEQ in the germline V gene. The CDR3 sequence is 11 residues long. This CDR3 is CASSSYYEQYF. In nucleotides, the CDR3 is TGTGCCAGCAGCAGCTACTACGAGCAGTACTTC.

The rearrangement joins TRBV6-6 to TRBJ2-3, with 10 bases identical to TRBD2. V lost 8 bases to trimming and J lost 3 bases; unmatched junction nucleotides: 8. CDR1 and CDR2 (germline): MNHNY, SVGAGI (reference sequence). The CDR3 is 15 residues long. This CDR3 reads CASGRGAGGTDTQYF. CDR3 DNA sequence: TGTGCCAGCGGGAGGGGAGCGGGAGGGACAGATACGCAGTATTTT.

This chain links TRBV4-2 with TRBJ2-7; TRBD2 aligns across 8 bases. Germline V gives CDR1 LGHNA, CDR2 YNFKEQ. CDR3 length: 20 residues. With V trimmed by 1 base and J by 2 bases, 19 bases remained unmatched. The CDR3 coding sequence is TGTGCCAGCAGCCAAGGATCCCCCGGCTTCCCTAGCGGGTCAGCCTACGAGCAGTACTTC. Protein: CASSQGSPGFPSGSAYEQYF.

The V and J genes are TRBV6-5 and TRBJ2-3, with 10 bases that match TRBD2. This CDR3 region has 15 residues. CDR1 is MNHEY and CDR2 is SVGAGI in the germline V gene. Trimming at V came to 5 bases and at J to 6 bases, leaving 8 bases not matched to a gene. Written as DNA, the CDR3 is TGTGCCAGCAGTAACAGCGGGAGGGCCAGTGATACGCAGTATTTT. Translated: CASSNSGRASDTQYF.

The chain carries TRBV27 and TRBJ2-7; 7 bases are shared with TRBD2. The CDR3 runs to 14 residues. CDR1 and CDR2 (germline): MNHEY, SMNVEV (reference sequence). J was trimmed by 5 bases and V by 7 bases; bases with no gene match: 11. The CDR3 nucleotides are TGTGCCAGCAAAATTCTACTAGCGACGGACGAGCAGTACTTC. Translated, it gives CASKILLATDEQYF.

The chain recombines TRBV5-4 with TRBJ2-7, with 10 bases matching TRBD2. The germline CDR1 and CDR2 sequences are SGHNT and YYREEE (reference sequence). Losses at the gene ends were 3 bases for V and 4 bases for J; bases not matched to a gene: 13. CDR3 length equals 17 residues. CDR3 residues: CASSSPSGSSSVYEQYF. DNA of the CDR3: TGTGCCAGCAGCTCCCCTAGCGGGAGTAGTTCGGTTTACGAGCAGTACTTC.

V is TRBV11-3 and J is TRBJ2-1; TRBD2 is a possible D gene (6 bases). Trimming took 10 bases from V and 2 from J, leaving 15 bases between them. CDR3 length equals 14 residues. Germline-derived CDR1 and CDR2 are SGHNT and YENEEA. CDR3 region: CAILREVPYNEQFF. The CDR3 DNA reads TGTGCCATCCTGAGGGAGGTCCCCTACAATGAGCAGTTCTTC.

The chain combines TRBV15 with TRBJ2-7; 10 bases map to TRBD1. With 7 bases clipped from V and 4 bases from J, the junction kept 10 bases outside the gene matches. Germline V gene lookup returns CDR1 LNHNV and CDR2 YYDKDF (reference sequence). The length of the CDR3 is 15 residues. The CDR3 sequence: CATKYHRDRGYEQYF. DNA for the CDR3: TGTGCCACCAAATATCACCGGGACAGGGGATACGAGCAGTACTTC.

The chain combines TRBV27 with TRBJ1-2; a weak D match, TRBD1 (6 bases). In germline, CDR1 is MNHEY, CDR2 SMNVEV (reference sequence). V gave up 5 bases and J gave up 3 bases, with 16 bases separating them. This CDR3 is 15 amino acids long. CDR3 DNA sequence: TGTGCCAGCAGTGCGTCTACAGGGCAGGACTATGGCTACACCTTC. Protein: CASSASTGQDYGYTF.

This clone appeared a few times. The rearrangement uses TRBV19 and TRBJ1-1; no clear D gene. This CDR3 is built from 13 residues. The ends were cut back, 3 bases at V and 4 bases at J, with 9 bases in the middle. CDR1 and CDR2 from the germline V gene are LNHDA and SQIVND (reference sequence). CDR3 residues: CASSIRVGTEAFF. As DNA, the CDR3 is TGTGCCAGTAGTATTCGCGTTGGCACTGAAGCTTTCTTT. Looking up the rest from reference TRBV19 and TRBJ1-1 gives the full variable domain: DGGITQSPKYLFRKEGQNVTLSCEQNLNHDAMYWYRQDPGQGLRLIYYSQIVNDFQKGDIAEGYSVSREKKESFPLTVTSAQKNPTAFYLCASSIRVGTEAFFGQGTRLTVV.

The chain links TRBV7-9 to TRBJ2-7, with TRBD2 matching over 13 bases. The CDR3 has 15 residues. CDR1 is SEHNR, CDR2 FQNEAQ, per germline (reference sequence). The V gene end was trimmed by 5 bases and the J gene end by 5 bases; junction bases not matched to a gene: 6. The CDR3 protein is CASSPGTSGIHEQYF. The CDR3 DNA reads TGTGCCAGCAGCCCCGGGACTAGCGGGATCCACGAGCAGTACTTC.

The V gene is TRBV2, the J gene TRBJ1-5, with 7 bases aligning to TRBD1. The CDR3 contains 14 residues. Germline CDR1 and CDR2: SNHLY and FYNNEI. V shed 6 bases, J shed 2 bases, and the junction held 4 bases outside the gene matches. The CDR3 DNA follows: TGTGCCAGCAGAGACGACAGGGGCAATCAGCCCCAGCATTTT. Amino acids: CASRDDRGNQPQHF.

The CDR3 DNA is TGTGCCAGCAGCTTGGGTGGGAGAGCTGGAGGAGCAGAGACCCAGTACTTC. Encoded protein: CASSLGGRAGGAETQYF. The chain combines TRBV5-4 with TRBJ2-5, with TRBD2 as a possible D gene (5 bases). This CDR3 comprises 17 residues. Trimming stripped 0 bases from V and 4 bases from J, with 19 bases between. CDR1 is SGHNT and CDR2 is YYREEE in the germline V gene (reference sequence).

This chain links TRBV2 with TRBJ1-4; a weak D match, TRBD1 (6 bases). CDR1 is SNHLY and CDR2 is FYNNEI in the germline V gene. V shed 6 bases and J shed 2 bases, with 13 bases lying between them. The CDR3 is 15 amino acids. The CDR3 loop is CASRDTGHTNEKLFF. The CDR3 DNA reads as TGTGCCAGCAGAGATACAGGGCACACTAATGAAAAACTGTTTTTT.

V and J are TRBV27 and TRBJ2-7; 9 nucleotides align to TRBD2. This CDR3 spans 15 amino acids. Per germline, CDR1 MNHEY and CDR2 SMNVEV (reference sequence). V was clipped by 5 bases and J by 3 bases; unmatched bases: 8. CDR3 loop: CASSEGSGGSYEQYF. The CDR3 nucleotides read TGTGCCAGCAGTGAGGGTAGCGGGGGCAGCTACGAGCAGTACTTC.

The chain combines TRBV5-1 with TRBJ1-1; 9 bases are shared with TRBD1. Trimming took 0 bases from V and 10 from J; bases not matched to a gene: 1. The V gene's germline CDR1 is SGHRS and CDR2 YFSETQ. CDR3 length equals 12 residues. The DNA of the CDR3 is TGCGCCAGCAGCTTGGGGGACAGGGCAGCTTTCTTT. As protein: CASSLGDRAAFF. Together with reference TRBV5-1 and TRBJ1-1, the CDR3 gives the full variable domain: KAGVTQTPRYLIKTRGQQVTLSCSPISGHRSVSWYQQTPGQGLQFLFEYFSETQRNKGNFPGRFSGRQFSNSRSEMNVSTLELGDSALYLCASSLGDRAAFFGQGTRLTVV.

This chain uses TRBV5-1 with TRBJ2-2, with 15 positions matching TRBD2. Germline CDR1 and CDR2: SGHRS and YFSETQ. The ends lost 0 bases at V and 1 base at J; junction bases unmatched: 10. The CDR3 is 21 residues long. For the CDR3, the DNA is TGCGCCAGCAGCTTGGGGAAACCGGGACTAGCGGGAGGTCGGAACACCGGGGAGCTGTTTTTT. Residues: CASSLGKPGLAGGRNTGELFF.

This chain uses TRBV25-1 with TRBJ2-3, with 7 bases that match TRBD2. The CDR3 runs 14 residues. CDR1 is MGHDK, CDR2 SYGVNS, per germline. V was clipped by 4 bases and J by 4 bases; unmatched bases: 5. For the CDR3, the DNA is TGTGCCAGCAGTGGGCGGGAGAGAGCAGATACGCAGTATTTT. This sequence encodes CASSGRERADTQYF.

This chain connects TRBV5-1 to TRBJ2-2; a possible D gene is TRBD1 (6 bases). Germline CDR1 SGHRS, CDR2 YFSETQ. This CDR3 spans 16 amino acids. The V end was cut by 2 bases, the J end by 1 base, with 12 bases between. CDR3 DNA sequence: TGCGCCAGCAGCTTAATTAGCAGGGGGAACACCGGGGAGCTGTTTTTT. This encodes CASSLISRGNTGELFF.

The gene calls are TRBV23-1 and TRBJ1-4; D remains ambiguous. TRBV23-1 belongs to the ORF category, with a function that is uncertain. V lost 0 bases and J lost 0, with 20 bases in between. CDR3 length equals 20 residues. The CDR3 protein is CASSQSRPPGGVATNEKLFF. CDR3 DNA: TGCGCCAGCAGTCAATCGAGACCGCCCGGAGGAGTTGCAACTAATGAAAAACTGTTTTTT.

V usage is TRBV5-1 and J usage is TRBJ2-5; the match to TRBD2 covers 14 bases. The length of the CDR3 is 16 residues. Unmatched junction bases numbered 7, after V lost 4 bases and J lost 5 bases. Germline V CDR1 and CDR2: SGHRS, YFSETQ. CDR3: CASSAGLAGDLETQYF. CDR3 coding DNA: TGCGCCAGCAGCGCGGGACTAGCGGGAGATTTGGAGACCCAGTACTTC.